What follows are 28 T cell receptor beta chains derived from one specimen sequenced in a study of T cell changes during pregnancy in multiple sclerosis. Sequenced by immunoSEQ multiplex PCR; TCRdb stores in-frame clones only, minus some. This table holds more than 35,000 clones, 75% to 95% found once. Here the sequenced sample was CD4+ T cells from peripheral blood mononuclear cells, taken in the first trimester of pregnancy. Every receptor here comes from a female donor in good health, enrolled as a control in a pregnancy study.

This chain connects TRBV11-2 to TRBJ1-3; TRBD1 matches 9 bases. The CDR3 is 15 residues long. Germline assignment: CDR1 SGHAT and CDR2 FQNNGV. J gave up 0 bases and V 5 bases, and 2 bases lay outside the gene matches. CDR3 DNA: TGTGCCAGCAGCCCGACAGGGGGCTCTGGAAACACCATATATTTT. This translates into CASSPTGGSGNTIYF.

This rearrangement joins TRBV5-4 to TRBJ2-7; 8 bases match TRBD2. Germline CDR1 reads SGHNT; CDR2 reads YYREEE (reference sequence). The CDR3 spans 16 residues. The ends lost 4 bases at V and 0 bases at J; junction bases unmatched: 9. CDR3 sequence reads: CASSPLGGALSYEQYF. CDR3 nucleotides: TGTGCCAGCAGCCCCCTCGGGGGGGCCCTCTCCTACGAGCAGTACTTC. Complete variable domain (other parts from reference TRBV5-4 and TRBJ2-7): ETGVTQSPTHLIKTRGQQVTLRCSSQSGHNTVSWYQQALGQGPQFIFQYYREEENGRGNFPPRFSGLQFPNYSSELNVNALELDDSALYLCASSPLGGALSYEQYFGPGTRLTVT.

The genes are TRBV5-1 and TRBJ2-1; 9 bases fit TRBD2. The germline V gene has CDR1 SGHRS and CDR2 YFSETQ. V dropped 2 bases and J dropped 4; count of bases not matched to a gene: 10. This CDR3 comprises 17 residues. The CDR3, as DNA: TGCGCCAGCAGCTTACGTCCGGCGGCGGGGGGGTACAATGAGCAGTTCTTC. This codes for CASSLRPAAGGYNEQFF.

The chain joins TRBV18 to TRBJ2-1; D unclear. Germline V CDR1 and CDR2: KGHSH, LQKENI. Trimming left V 1 base short and J 9 bases short, with 7 bases between. CDR3 length: 12 residues. The CDR3 reads CASSPRIGEQFF. CDR3 nucleotides: TGTGCCAGCTCACCACGCATCGGTGAGCAGTTCTTC.

CDR3 protein: CSAGVQDGYTF. The CDR3 DNA reads TGCAGCGCCGGGGTCCAGGATGGCTACACCTTC. The chain links TRBV29-1 to TRBJ1-2, with D uncertain. V lost 7 bases to trimming and J lost 6 bases, with 12 bases between them. CDR1 SQVTM and CDR2 ANQGSEA come from the germline V gene. This CDR3 spans 11 amino acids.

This chain joins TRBV5-8 and TRBJ1-5; TRBD1 is a possible D gene (5 bases). Germline V CDR1 and CDR2: SGHTS, YDEGEE. V was trimmed by 0 bases and J by 9 bases, leaving 19 bases between them. The CDR3 is 16 residues long. In DNA form, the CDR3 reads TGTGCCAGCAGCTTGGCCTTGCGACAAGGGGATCGGCCCCAGCATTTT. It yields the protein CASSLALRQGDRPQHF.

The chain has TRBV4-2 and TRBJ1-2; TRBD1 aligns across 9 bases. CDR1 LGHNA and CDR2 YNFKEQ come from the germline V gene. V shed 6 bases, J shed 3 bases, and the junction held 8 bases outside the gene matches. This CDR3 spans 15 amino acids. CDR3 nucleotide sequence: TGTGCCAGCAGAAGACAGGGGGTGGAGGACTATGGCTACACCTTC. This translates into CASRRQGVEDYGYTF.

The CDR3: CASSPSGQISNQPQHF. The CDR3 DNA sequence: TGTGCCAGCTCACCCTCGGGACAGATTAGCAATCAGCCCCAGCATTTT. This chain links TRBV18 with TRBJ1-5; 7 nucleotides line up with TRBD1. The CDR3 contains 16 residues. Trimming took 3 bases from V and 0 from J; bases not matched to a gene: 5. Germline CDR1 is KGHSH and CDR2 is LQKENI. The full variable domain, its missing parts supplied by reference TRBV18 and TRBJ1-5, is NAGVMQNPRHLVRRRGQEARLRCSPMKGHSHVYWYRQLPEEGLKFMVYLQKENIIDESGMPKERFSAEFPKEGPSILRIQQVVRGDSAAYFCASSPSGQISNQPQHFGDGTRLSIL.

V is TRBV6-5 and J is TRBJ1-6, with D perhaps matching TRBD1 (6 bases). This CDR3 comprises 14 residues. V was shortened by 2 bases and J by 9 bases, with 11 bases between the two germline ends. Per germline, CDR1 MNHEY and CDR2 SVGAGI. The CDR3 DNA reads as TGTGCCAGCAGTTACCGACACAGGGTTTCACCCCTCCACTTT. Protein: CASSYRHRVSPLHF.

In nucleotides, the CDR3 is TGTGCCAGTTCGTATAGAGGGACAGGGAGACCCGAGGGGTACGAGCAGTACTTC. Its translation: CASSYRGTGRPEGYEQYF. V is TRBV19 and J is TRBJ2-7, with 9 bases fitting TRBD1. The CDR3 has 18 amino acids. CDR1 is LNHDA, CDR2 SQIVND, per germline (reference sequence). With V trimmed by 8 bases and J by 4 bases, 21 bases remained unmatched.

The chain has TRBV9 and TRBJ2-5, with 8 bases that match TRBD2. The CDR3 extends over 16 amino acids. V shed 0 bases and J 5 bases; nucleotides not matched to a gene: 9. CDR1 SGDLS and CDR2 YYNGEE come from the germline V gene. The CDR3 nucleotides read TGTGCCAGCAGCGTAGCCCAAAGCGGGGGTCTCGAGACCCAGTACTTC. Amino acid sequence: CASSVAQSGGLETQYF.

The chain employs TRBV27 and TRBJ2-1, with D possibly matching TRBD1 (5 bases). CDR3 size: 14 residues. Germline loops: CDR1 MNHEY, CDR2 SMNVEV (reference sequence). V was trimmed by 3 bases and J by 8 bases, leaving 14 bases between them. The CDR3 bases are TGTGCCAGCAGTTTTAGGGCAGGGTATCATGAGCAGTTCTTC. It yields the protein CASSFRAGYHEQFF.

This chain connects TRBV19 to TRBJ1-6; 7 bases fit TRBD1. The CDR3 is 16 amino acids. Germline assignment: CDR1 LNHDA and CDR2 SQIVND (reference sequence). V lost 6 bases and J lost 1; bases outside the gene matches: 6. Here the CDR3 reads CASRKTGTSYNSPLHF. The CDR3 nucleotides read TGTGCCAGTAGAAAGACAGGGACGTCCTATAATTCACCCCTCCACTTT.

As regards this clone: Distinct nucleotide sequences in the sample also encode this CDR3. The gene calls are TRBV7-7 and TRBJ2-3; TRBD2 might be the D (6 bases). This CDR3 is 14 amino acids long. CDR1 and CDR2 from the germline V gene are SSHAT and FNYEAQ (reference sequence). The CDR3, as DNA: TGTGCTAGTAGCTCCGGGAGCGGCACAGATACGCAGTATTTT. It yields the protein CASSSGSGTDTQYF.

The chain has TRBV6-5 and TRBJ2-7, with a tentative D call TRBD1 (5 bases). Germline CDR1 reads MNHEY; CDR2 reads SVGAGI. The CDR3 has 14 residues. With 5 bases removed from V and 3 bases from J, the gap between germline ends came to 14 bases. CDR3 amino acids: CASSRQSVDYEQYF. DNA for the CDR3: TGTGCCAGCAGTAGACAGAGTGTTGACTACGAGCAGTACTTC.

V and J are TRBV4-3 and TRBJ2-5; D uncertain. This CDR3 spans 15 amino acids. Germline values: CDR1 LGHNA, CDR2 YSLEER. Trimming left V 1 base short and J 2 bases short, with 11 bases between. The CDR3 loop reads CASSQGFQAQETQYF. CDR3 DNA sequence: TGCGCCAGCAGCCAAGGGTTTCAGGCGCAAGAGACCCAGTACTTC.

The chain has TRBV6-5 and TRBJ2-7; the match to TRBD2 covers 9 bases. The V gene end was trimmed by 6 bases and the J gene end by 9 bases; junction bases not matched to a gene: 15. This CDR3 has 15 amino acids. Germline CDR1 and CDR2: MNHEY and SVGAGI. CDR3 DNA sequence: TGTGCCAGCAGCCATACTAAGGGCGGGGGGGACGGGCAGTACTTC. Encoded protein: CASSHTKGGGDGQYF.

The rearrangement links TRBV7-8 to TRBJ2-6; D gene ambiguous. The germline V gene encodes CDR1 SGHVS and CDR2 FQNEAQ. The CDR3 covers 15 residues. Trimming removed 6 bases at V and 2 bases at J, with 11 bases between. CDR3 DNA sequence: TGTGCCAGCAGGAAGTTCCTAGCTGGGGCCAACGTCCTGACTTTC. Protein: CASRKFLAGANVLTF.

The genes are TRBV28 and TRBJ2-5; possibly TRBD1 for D (5 bases). The germline V gene encodes CDR1 MDHEN and CDR2 SYDVKM. V gave up 5 bases and J gave up 9 bases, with 22 bases separating them. The CDR3 is 15 residues long. The CDR3 nucleotides read TGTGCCAGCAGTACGAGATCTGGGGCTGATAAGGCCCAGTACTTC. It translates to CASSTRSGADKAQYF.

The gene calls are TRBV18 and TRBJ2-7, with D maybe TRBD1 (5 bases). The V gene's germline CDR1 is KGHSH and CDR2 LQKENI. CDR3 length: 13 residues. V was cut by 1 base and J by 5 bases, with 9 bases left in between. In DNA form, the CDR3 reads TGTGCCAGCTCACCACTTGACAGTGACGAGCAGTACTTC. Protein product: CASSPLDSDEQYF.

The V and J genes are TRBV11-2 and TRBJ2-1; no clear D. The germline V gene encodes CDR1 SGHAT and CDR2 FQNNGV. This CDR3 region has 13 residues. V was pared by 6 bases and J by 4 bases, with 10 bases between. The CDR3 loop reads CASRRMKYNEQFF. The DNA for the CDR3 is TGTGCCAGCAGGAGGATGAAATACAATGAGCAGTTCTTC.

This chain connects TRBV4-2 to TRBJ2-3; 11 bases agree with TRBD2. This CDR3 has 18 residues. Germline CDR1 and CDR2: LGHNA and YNFKEQ. V lost 3 bases, J lost 3 bases, and 11 bases stayed unmatched. The CDR3 region has the DNA TGTGCCAGCAGCCACGTTAGCGGGGGGGCCAGTAGGACAGATACGCAGTATTTT. Residues: CASSHVSGGASRTDTQYF.

The chain has TRBV7-2 and TRBJ2-7, with D possibly TRBD1 on 5 matching bases. The CDR3 covers 14 residues. Germline V lookup: CDR1 SGHTA, CDR2 FQGNSA. V was pared by 5 bases and J by 6 bases, with 17 bases between. The chain's CDR3 is CASSPAGLLGEQYF. CDR3 coding DNA: TGTGCCAGCAGCCCAGCAGGGCTCCTCGGCGAGCAGTACTTC.

This clone was seen once. J is TRBJ2-7 and V is TRBV19, with TRBD1 matching 10 bases. This CDR3 has 14 residues. Germline V gene data show CDR1 as LNHDA and CDR2 as SQIVND (reference sequence). V lost 6 bases, J lost 1 base, and 3 bases stayed unmatched. The CDR3 DNA is TGTGCCAGTAGACCGGGACAGGGGTCCTACGAGCAGTACTTC. Residues: CASRPGQGSYEQYF.

This rearrangement joins TRBV5-6 to TRBJ1-2; D might be TRBD1 (6 bases). Germline values: CDR1 SGHDT, CDR2 YYEEEE. The CDR3 loop spans 14 amino acids. The V end was cut by 0 bases, the J end by 8 bases, with 14 bases between. In DNA, the CDR3 is TGTGCCAGCAGCTTGGATTCGGACAGTCACGGCTACACCTTC. Amino acid sequence: CASSLDSDSHGYTF. Full variable domain (missing parts from reference TRBV5-6 and TRBJ1-2): DAGVTQSPTHLIKTRGQQVTLRCSPKSGHDTVSWYQQALGQGPQFIFQYYEEEERQRGNFPDRFSGHQFPNYSSELNVNALLLGDSALYLCASSLDSDSHGYTFGSGTRLTVV.

The CDR3 sequence: CASSKRGVGLAGGTDTQYF. The CDR3 DNA is TGCGCCAGCAGCAAAAGGGGAGTGGGACTAGCGGGGGGCACAGATACGCAGTATTTT. The V call is TRBV4-3, the J call TRBJ2-3; 14 positions agree with TRBD2. Looked up from germline, CDR1 is LGHNA and CDR2 is YSLEER. CDR3 length: 19 residues. The J segment lost 1 base and the V segment lost 5 bases, leaving 11 bases of the junction unmatched.

V and J are TRBV7-2 and TRBJ1-4; the D is unclear. Trimming removed 1 base at V and 11 bases at J, with 14 bases between. Germline values: CDR1 SGHTA, CDR2 FQGNSA. The CDR3 is made up of 14 amino acids. CDR3 amino acids: CASSLGAGDMKLFF. For the CDR3, the DNA is TGTGCCAGCAGCTTAGGAGCAGGCGACATGAAACTGTTTTTT.

The rearrangement links TRBV5-4 to TRBJ1-4, with TRBD1 identical over 7 bases. The CDR3 totals 15 residues. Germline assignment: CDR1 SGHNT and CDR2 YYREEE (reference sequence). V shed 4 bases and J 5 bases; nucleotides not matched to a gene: 8. The CDR3 protein is CASSLKTGKNEKLFF. The CDR3 region has the DNA TGTGCCAGCAGCCTTAAGACAGGGAAGAATGAAAAACTGTTTTTT.